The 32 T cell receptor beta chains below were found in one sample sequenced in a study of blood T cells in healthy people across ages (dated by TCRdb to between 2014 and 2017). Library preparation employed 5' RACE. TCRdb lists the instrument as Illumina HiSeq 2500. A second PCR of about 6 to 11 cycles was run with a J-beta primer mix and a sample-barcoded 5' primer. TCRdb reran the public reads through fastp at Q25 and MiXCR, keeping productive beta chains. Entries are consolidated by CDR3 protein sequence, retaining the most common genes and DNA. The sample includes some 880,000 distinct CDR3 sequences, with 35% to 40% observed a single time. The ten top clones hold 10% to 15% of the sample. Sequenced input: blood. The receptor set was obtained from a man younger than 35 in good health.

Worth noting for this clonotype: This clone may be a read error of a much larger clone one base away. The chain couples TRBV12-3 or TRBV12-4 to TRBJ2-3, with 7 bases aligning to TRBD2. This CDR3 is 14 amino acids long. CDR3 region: CASSLGGSADMQYF. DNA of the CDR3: TGTGCCAGCAGTTTGGGGGGGAGTGCAGATATGCAGTATTTT.

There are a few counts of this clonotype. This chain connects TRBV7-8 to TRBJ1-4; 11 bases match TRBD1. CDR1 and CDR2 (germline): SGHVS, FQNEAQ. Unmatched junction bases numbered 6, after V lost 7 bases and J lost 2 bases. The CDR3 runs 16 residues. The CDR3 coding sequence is TGTGCCAGCACCCTAGGACAGGGGGCGACTAATGAAAAACTGTTTTTT. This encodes CASTLGQGATNEKLFF.

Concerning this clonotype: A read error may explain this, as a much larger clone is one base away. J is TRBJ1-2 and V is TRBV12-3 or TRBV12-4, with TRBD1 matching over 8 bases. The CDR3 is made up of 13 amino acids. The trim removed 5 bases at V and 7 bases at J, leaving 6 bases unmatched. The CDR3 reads CASSPGGGCGYTF. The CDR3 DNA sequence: TGTGCCAGCAGTCCAGGGGGCGGCTGTGGCTACACCTTC.

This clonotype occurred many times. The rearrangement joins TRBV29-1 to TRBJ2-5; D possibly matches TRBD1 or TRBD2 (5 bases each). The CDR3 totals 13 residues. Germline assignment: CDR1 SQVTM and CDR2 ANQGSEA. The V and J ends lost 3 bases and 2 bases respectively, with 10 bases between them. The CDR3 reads CSVDGTVQETQYF. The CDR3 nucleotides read TGCAGCGTTGACGGGACGGTACAAGAGACCCAGTACTTC.

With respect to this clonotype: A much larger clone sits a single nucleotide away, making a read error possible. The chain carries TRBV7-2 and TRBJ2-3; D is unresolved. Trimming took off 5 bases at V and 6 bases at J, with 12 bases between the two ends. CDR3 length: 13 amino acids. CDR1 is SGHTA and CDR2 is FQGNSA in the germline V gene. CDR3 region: CASSVSPADTQYF. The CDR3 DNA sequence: TGTGCCAGCAGCGTATCCCCAGCGGATACGCAGTATTTT.

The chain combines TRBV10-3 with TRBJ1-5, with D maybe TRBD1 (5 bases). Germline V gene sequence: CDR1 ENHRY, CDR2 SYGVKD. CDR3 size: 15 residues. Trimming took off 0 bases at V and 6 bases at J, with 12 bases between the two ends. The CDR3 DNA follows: TGTGCCATCAGTGAGTCGGGGCAGGGCGGTCAGCCCCAGCATTTT. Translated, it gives CAISESGQGGQPQHF.

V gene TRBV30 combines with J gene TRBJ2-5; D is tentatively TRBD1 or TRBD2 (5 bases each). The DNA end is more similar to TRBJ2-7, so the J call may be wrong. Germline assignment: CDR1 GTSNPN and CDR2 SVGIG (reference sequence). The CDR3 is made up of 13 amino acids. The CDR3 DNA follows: TGTGCCTGGATGGGGGACCGAAACTACGAGCAGTACTTC. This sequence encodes CAWMGDRNYEQYF.

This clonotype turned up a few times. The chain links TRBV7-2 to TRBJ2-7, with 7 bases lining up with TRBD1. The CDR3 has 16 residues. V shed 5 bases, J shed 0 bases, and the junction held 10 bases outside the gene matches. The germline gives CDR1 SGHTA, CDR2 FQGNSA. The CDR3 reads CASSPGQASSSYEQYF. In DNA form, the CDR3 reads TGTGCCAGCAGCCCCGGACAGGCCTCGAGCTCCTACGAGCAGTACTTC.

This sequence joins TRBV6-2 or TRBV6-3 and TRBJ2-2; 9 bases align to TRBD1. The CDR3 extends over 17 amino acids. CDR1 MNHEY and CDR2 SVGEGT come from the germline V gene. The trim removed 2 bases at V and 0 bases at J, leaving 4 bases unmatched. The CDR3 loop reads CASSYLGTGPNTGELFF. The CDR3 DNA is TGTGCCAGCAGTTACCTGGGGACAGGGCCGAACACCGGGGAGCTGTTTTTT.

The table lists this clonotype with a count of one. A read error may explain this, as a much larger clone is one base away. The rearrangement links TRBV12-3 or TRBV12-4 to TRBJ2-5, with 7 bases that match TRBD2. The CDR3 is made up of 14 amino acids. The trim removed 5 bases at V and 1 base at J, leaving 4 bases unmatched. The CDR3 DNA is TGTGCCAGCAGTGTAACTAGCGCCCAAGAGACCCAGTACTTC. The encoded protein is CASSVTSAQETQYF.

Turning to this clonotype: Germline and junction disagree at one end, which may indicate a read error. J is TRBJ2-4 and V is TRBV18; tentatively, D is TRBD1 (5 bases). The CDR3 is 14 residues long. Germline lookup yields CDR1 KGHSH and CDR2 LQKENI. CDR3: CASPPQGAKNIQYF. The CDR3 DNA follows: TGTGCCAGCCCACCGCAGGGAGCCAAAAACATTCAGTACTTC.

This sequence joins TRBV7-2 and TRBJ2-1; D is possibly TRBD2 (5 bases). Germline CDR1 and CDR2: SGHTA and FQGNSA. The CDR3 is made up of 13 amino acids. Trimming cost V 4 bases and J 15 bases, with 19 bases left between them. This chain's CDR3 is CASSSVPGSSVFF. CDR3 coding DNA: TGTGCCAGCAGCTCCGTCCCTGGGAGTTCTGTGTTCTTC.

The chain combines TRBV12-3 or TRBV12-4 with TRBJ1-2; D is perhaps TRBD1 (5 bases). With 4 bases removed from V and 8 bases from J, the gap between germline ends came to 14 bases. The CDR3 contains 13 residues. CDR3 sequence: CASSWGGGVGYTF. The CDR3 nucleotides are TGTGCCAGCAGTTGGGGCGGGGGAGTAGGCTACACCTTC.

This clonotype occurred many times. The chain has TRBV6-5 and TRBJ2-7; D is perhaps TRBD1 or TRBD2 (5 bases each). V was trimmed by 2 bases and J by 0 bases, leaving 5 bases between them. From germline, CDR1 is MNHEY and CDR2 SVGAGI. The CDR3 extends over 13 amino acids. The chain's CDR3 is CASSYGGSYEQYF. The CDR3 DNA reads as TGTGCCAGCAGTTACGGGGGCTCCTACGAGCAGTACTTC.

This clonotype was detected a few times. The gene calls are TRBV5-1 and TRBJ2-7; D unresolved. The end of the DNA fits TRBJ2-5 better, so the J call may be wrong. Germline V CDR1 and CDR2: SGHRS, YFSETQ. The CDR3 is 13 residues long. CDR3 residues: CASSVEFGETQYF. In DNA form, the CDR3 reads TGCGCCAGCAGCGTGGAGTTCGGGGAGACCCAGTACTTC.

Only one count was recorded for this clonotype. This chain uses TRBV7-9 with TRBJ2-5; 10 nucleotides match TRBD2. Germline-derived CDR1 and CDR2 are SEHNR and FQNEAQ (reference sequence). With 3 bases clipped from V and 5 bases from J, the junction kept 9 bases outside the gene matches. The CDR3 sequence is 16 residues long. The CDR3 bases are TGTGCCAGCAGCTTCCCCAGCGGGAGGGCCGCCGAGACCCAGTACTTC. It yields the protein CASSFPSGRAAETQYF. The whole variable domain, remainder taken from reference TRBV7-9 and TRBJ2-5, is DTGVSQNPRHKITKRGQNVTFRCDPISEHNRLYWYRQTLGQGPEFLTYFQNEAQLEKSRLLSDRFSAERPKGSFSTLEIQRTEQGDSAMYLCASSFPSGRAAETQYFGPGTRLLVL.

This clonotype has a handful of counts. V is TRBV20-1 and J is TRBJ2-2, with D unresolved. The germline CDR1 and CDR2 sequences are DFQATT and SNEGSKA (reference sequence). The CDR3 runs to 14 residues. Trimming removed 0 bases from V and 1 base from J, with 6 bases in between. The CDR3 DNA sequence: TGCAGTGCTAGAGATGAATGGAACACCGGGGAGCTGTTTTTT. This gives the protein CSARDEWNTGELFF.

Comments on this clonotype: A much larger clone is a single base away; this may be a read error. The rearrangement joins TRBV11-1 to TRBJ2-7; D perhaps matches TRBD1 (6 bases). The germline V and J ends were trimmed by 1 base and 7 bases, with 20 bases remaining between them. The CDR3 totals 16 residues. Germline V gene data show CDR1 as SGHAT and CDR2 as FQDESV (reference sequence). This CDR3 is CASSLGAGASYNEQYF. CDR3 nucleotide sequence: TGTGCCAGCAGCTTAGGCGCAGGGGCGTCTTACAATGAGCAGTACTTC.

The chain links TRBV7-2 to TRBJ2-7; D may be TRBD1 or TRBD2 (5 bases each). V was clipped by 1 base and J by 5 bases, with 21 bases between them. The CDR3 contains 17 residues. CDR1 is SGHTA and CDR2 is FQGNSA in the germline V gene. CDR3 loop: CASSLVTTGARRNEQYF. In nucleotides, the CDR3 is TGTGCCAGCAGCTTAGTCACAACCGGGGCTAGAAGGAACGAGCAGTACTTC.

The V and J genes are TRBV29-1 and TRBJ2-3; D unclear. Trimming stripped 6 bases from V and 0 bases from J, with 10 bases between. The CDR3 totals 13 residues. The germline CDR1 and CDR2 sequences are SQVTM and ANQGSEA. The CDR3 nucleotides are TGCAGCGTGAAGAGATTAAGCACAGATACGCAGTATTTT. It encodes CSVKRLSTDTQYF.

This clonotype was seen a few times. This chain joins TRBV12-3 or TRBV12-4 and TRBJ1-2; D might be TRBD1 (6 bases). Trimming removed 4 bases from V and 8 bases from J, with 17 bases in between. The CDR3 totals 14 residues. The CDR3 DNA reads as TGTGCCAGCAGTTCTCTTGACAGGTTGAGAGGCTACACCTTC. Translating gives CASSSLDRLRGYTF.

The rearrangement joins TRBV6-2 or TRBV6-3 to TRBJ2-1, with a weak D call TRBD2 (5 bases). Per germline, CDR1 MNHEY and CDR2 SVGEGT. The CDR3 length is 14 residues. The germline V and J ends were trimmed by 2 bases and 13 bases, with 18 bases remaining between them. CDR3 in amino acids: CASSYQLGLETQFF. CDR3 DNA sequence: TGTGCCAGCAGTTACCAACTAGGTCTCGAGACCCAGTTCTTC.

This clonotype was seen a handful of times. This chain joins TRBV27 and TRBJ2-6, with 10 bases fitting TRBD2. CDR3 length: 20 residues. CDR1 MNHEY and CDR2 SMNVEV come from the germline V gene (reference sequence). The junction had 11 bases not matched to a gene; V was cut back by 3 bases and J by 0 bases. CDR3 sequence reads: CASSLDPPSGGHSGANVLTF. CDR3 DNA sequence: TGTGCCAGCAGTTTGGATCCTCCTAGCGGGGGTCACTCTGGGGCCAACGTCCTGACTTTC. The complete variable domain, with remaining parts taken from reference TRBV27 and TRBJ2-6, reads EAQVTQNPRYLITVTGKKLTVTCSQNMNHEYMSWYRQDPGLGLRQIYYSMNVEVTDKGDVPEGYKVSRKEKRNFPLILESPSPNQTSLYFCASSLDPPSGGHSGANVLTFGAGSRLTVL.

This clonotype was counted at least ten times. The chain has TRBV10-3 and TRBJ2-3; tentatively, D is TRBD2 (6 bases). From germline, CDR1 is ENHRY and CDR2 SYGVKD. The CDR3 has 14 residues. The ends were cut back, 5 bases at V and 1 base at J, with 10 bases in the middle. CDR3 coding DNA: TGTGCCATCAGTTCTAGCGCTGGCACAGATACGCAGTATTTT. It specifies CAISSSAGTDTQYF.

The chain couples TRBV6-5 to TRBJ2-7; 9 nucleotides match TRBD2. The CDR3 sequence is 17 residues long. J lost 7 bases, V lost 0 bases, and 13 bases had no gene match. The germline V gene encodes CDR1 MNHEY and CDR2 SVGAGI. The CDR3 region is CASSYSTDGAGGGEQYF. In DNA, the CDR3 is TGTGCCAGCAGTTACTCGACGGACGGGGCGGGGGGGGGTGAGCAGTACTTC.

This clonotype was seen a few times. CDR3 DNA: TGTGCCAGCAGTGTCGGGTCCCGGGCCAACGTCCTGACTTTC. It specifies CASSVGSRANVLTF. This chain uses TRBV12-3 or TRBV12-4 with TRBJ2-6; no firm D call. The V and J ends lost 5 bases and 5 bases respectively, with 10 bases between them. The CDR3 runs 14 residues.

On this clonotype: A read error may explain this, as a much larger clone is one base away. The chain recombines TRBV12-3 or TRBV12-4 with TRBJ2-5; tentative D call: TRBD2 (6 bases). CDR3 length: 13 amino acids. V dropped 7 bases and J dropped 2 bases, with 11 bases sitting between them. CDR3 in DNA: TGTGCCAGCAATTCGGGACTTCAAGAGACCCAGTACTTC. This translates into CASNSGLQETQYF.

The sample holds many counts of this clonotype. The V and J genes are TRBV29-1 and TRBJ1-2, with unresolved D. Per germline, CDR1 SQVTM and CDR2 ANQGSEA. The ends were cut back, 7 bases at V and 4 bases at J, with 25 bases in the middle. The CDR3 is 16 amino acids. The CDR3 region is CSAPLPTQDTRYGYTF. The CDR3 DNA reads TGCAGCGCCCCTCTACCTACACAAGACACCCGCTATGGCTACACCTTC.

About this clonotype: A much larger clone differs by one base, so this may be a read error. CDR3: CSARGQGMSDEQYF. The DNA for the CDR3 is TGCAGTGCTAGAGGGCAGGGGATGTCCGACGAGCAGTACTTC. V gene TRBV20-1 combines with J gene TRBJ2-7, with D maybe TRBD1 (6 bases). The V gene's germline CDR1 is DFQATT and CDR2 SNEGSKA (reference sequence). V lost 1 base and J lost 5, with 15 bases in between. This CDR3 has 14 residues.

CDR3 loop: CASSRDKEGVDGQYF. The CDR3 DNA reads as TGTGCCAGCAGTCGGGACAAGGAGGGGGTTGACGGGCAGTACTTC. The J gene is TRBJ2-7, the V gene TRBV12-3 or TRBV12-4, with D possibly called TRBD1 or TRBD2 (6 bases each). Trimming cost V 5 bases and J 9 bases, with 23 bases left between them. The length of the CDR3 is 15 residues.

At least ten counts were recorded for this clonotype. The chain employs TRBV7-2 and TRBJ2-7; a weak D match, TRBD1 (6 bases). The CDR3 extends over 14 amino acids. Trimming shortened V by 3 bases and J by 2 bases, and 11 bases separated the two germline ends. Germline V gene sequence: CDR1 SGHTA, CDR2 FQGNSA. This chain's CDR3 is CASSFRGQPYEQYF. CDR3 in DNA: TGTGCCAGCAGCTTCCGAGGACAGCCCTACGAGCAGTACTTC. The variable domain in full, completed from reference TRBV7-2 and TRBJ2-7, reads GAGVSQSPSNKVTEKGKDVELRCDPISGHTALYWYRQSLGQGLEFLIYFQGNSAPDKSGLPSDRFSAERTGGSVSTLTIQRTQQEDSAVYLCASSFRGQPYEQYFGPGTRLTVT.

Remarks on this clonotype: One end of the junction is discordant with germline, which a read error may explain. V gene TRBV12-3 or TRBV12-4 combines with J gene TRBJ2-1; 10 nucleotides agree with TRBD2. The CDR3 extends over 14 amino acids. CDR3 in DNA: TGTACCAGCAGAAGCGGGGGGGTCAAAAGTCGGCAGTTCTTC. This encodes CTSRSGGVKSRQFF.